This entry is about one T cell receptor (beta chain). Antigen unknown. The repertoire was sequenced with immunoSEQ multiplex PCR; TCRdb's copy has only in-frame clones and lacks some. Among 4,000 or so clones listed, 50% to 75% were seen once. Time point meaning: cycle 4 day 1 (C4D1), after 5 to 7 weeks of nivolumab. All the patients suffered relapse after autologous stem cell transplantation, and brentuximab vedotin exposure differed. Through magnetic negative selection, CD8+ T cells were separated from PBMCs that had been thawed. The data belong to a study of PD-1 blockade in classical Hodgkin lymphoma. Whole-study context: On a schedule of every 2 weeks, patients received nivolumab 3 mg/kg intravenously. Findings and caveats of the study: Reports described newly diagnosed patients as having lower baseline TCR diversity than healthy donors.

This CDR3 is 14 amino acids long. Germline V gene sequence: CDR1 SEHNR, CDR2 FQNEAQ (reference sequence). The ends were cut back, 0 bases at V and 2 bases at J, with 7 bases in the middle. Sequencing used CD8+ T cells from blood, obtained before the fourth cycle of nivolumab. The TCR originated in a human donor with classical Hodgkin lymphoma. V usage is TRBV7-9 and J usage is TRBJ2-5, with D unclear. Here the CDR3 reads CASSLAWSQETQYF. In nucleotides, the CDR3 is TGTGCCAGCAGCTTAGCCTGGAGTCAAGAGACCCAGTACTTC.